A single sample is the source of the 13 T cell receptor beta chains below, sequenced in a study of blood T cells in healthy people across ages. Combining a sample-barcoded 5' primer with a J-beta primer mix, a second PCR ran for roughly 7 to 12 cycles. TCRdb itself ran the 5' RACE reads through MiXCR, one entry per CDR3 protein. The sample includes roughly 1.6 million distinct CDR3 sequences, roughly 30% seen only once; the top ten take 11%. Input material: blood. Receptor source: a woman aged 25 to 39 in good health.

The V and J genes are TRBV5-6 and TRBJ1-2; 7 bases agree with TRBD1. Germline-derived CDR1 and CDR2 are SGHDT and YYEEEE. The J segment lost 4 bases and the V segment lost 4 bases, leaving 7 bases of the junction unmatched. The CDR3 covers 14 residues. Written as DNA, the CDR3 is TGTGCCAGCAGCCCCCCAGGGGGTGGCTATGGCTACACCTTC. It specifies CASSPPGGGYGYTF.

This clonotype was observed a handful of times. V is TRBV7-9 and J is TRBJ2-5, with 8 positions matching TRBD2. CDR1 and CDR2 from the germline V gene are SEHNR and FQNEAQ (reference sequence). J was trimmed by 5 bases and V by 5 bases; bases with no gene match: 13. The CDR3 length is 16 residues. The CDR3 bases are TGTGCCAGCAGCCCCCAGACGGGACTAGGGGGGGAGACCCAGTACTTC. This gives the protein CASSPQTGLGGETQYF.

This clonotype was counted many times. V and J are TRBV6-1 and TRBJ2-7; D ambiguous. The CDR3 sequence is 13 residues long. Germline values: CDR1 MNHNS, CDR2 SASEGT. V gave up 1 base and J gave up 3 bases, with 7 bases separating them. The CDR3 loop is CASSEEVYYEQYF. CDR3 sequence (DNA): TGTGCCAGCAGTGAAGAGGTTTACTACGAGCAGTACTTC.

Comments on this clonotype: A much larger clone is a single base away; this may be a read error. The rearrangement uses TRBV29-1 and TRBJ2-5, with D tentatively TRBD2 (6 bases). With 7 bases removed from V and 0 bases from J, the gap between germline ends came to 15 bases. Germline V gene data show CDR1 as SQVTM and CDR2 as ANQGSEA. The CDR3 is 14 residues long. The CDR3 region is CSAGRGPYQETQYF. The CDR3, as DNA: TGCAGCGCCGGGCGGGGCCCGTACCAAGAGACCCAGTACTTC.

Of note for this clonotype: The junction departs from germline at one end; a sequencing error may be responsible. This chain uses TRBV7-3 with TRBJ2-1; 7 nucleotides line up with TRBD2. The CDR3 covers 18 residues. CDR1 is SGHTA and CDR2 is FQGTGA in the germline V gene. CDR3 nucleotide sequence: TGTGCCCGCAGCTTAGTCCCCCGGGCGGGGGATTCCTACAATGAGCAGTTCTTC. Amino acids: CARSLVPRAGDSYNEQFF. The variable domain in full, completed from reference TRBV7-3 and TRBJ2-1, reads GAGVSQTPSNKVTEKGKYVELRCDPISGHTALYWYRQSLGQGPEFLIYFQGTGAADDSGLPNDRFFAVRPEGSVSTLKIQRTERGDSAVYLCARSLVPRAGDSYNEQFFGPGTRLTVL.

The J gene is TRBJ2-1, the V gene TRBV7-3, with D possibly TRBD2 on 5 matching bases. Trimming shortened V by 0 bases and J by 6 bases, and 12 bases separated the two germline ends. Germline CDR1 is SGHTA and CDR2 is FQGTGA. The CDR3 has 15 residues. This chain's CDR3 is CASSLTGAVANEQFF. The CDR3 DNA sequence: TGTGCCAGCAGCTTAACGGGAGCGGTGGCCAATGAGCAGTTCTTC.

This sequence joins TRBV7-8 and TRBJ2-1; a weak D match, TRBD2 (5 bases). Trimming stripped 2 bases from V and 6 bases from J, with 20 bases between. Germline V gives CDR1 SGHVS, CDR2 FQNEAQ. The length of the CDR3 is 17 residues. The CDR3 sequence is CASSLLKGRGFPNEQFF. The CDR3 DNA sequence: TGTGCCAGCAGCTTACTCAAGGGTCGGGGTTTTCCCAATGAGCAGTTCTTC.

Note on this clonotype: This may come from a read error, since a much larger clone is one base off. The gene calls are TRBV29-1 and TRBJ2-7, with D perhaps being TRBD1 or TRBD2 (5 bases each). CDR1 is SQVTM and CDR2 is ANQGSEA in the germline V gene. Deletions cut 4 bases from V and 1 base from J, with 14 bases between. The CDR3 runs to 14 residues. The CDR3 is CSVGGTQTSYEQYF. The CDR3 region has the DNA TGCAGCGTTGGGGGGACGCAAACTTCCTACGAGCAGTACTTC.

The chain is built from TRBV7-2 and TRBJ1-1; the match to TRBD1 covers 7 bases. The CDR3 sequence is 15 residues long. With V trimmed by 4 bases and J by 3 bases, 8 bases remained unmatched. Germline V lookup: CDR1 SGHTA, CDR2 FQGNSA. This chain's CDR3 is CASSSKTTGHTEAFF. The CDR3, as DNA: TGTGCCAGCAGCTCAAAAACGACAGGGCACACTGAAGCTTTCTTT.

The V gene is TRBV5-6, the J gene TRBJ2-5, with a weak D call TRBD1 (7 bases). The assigned J gene may be wrong: the sequence end matches TRBJ2-7 better. Germline-derived CDR1 and CDR2 are SGHDT and YYEEEE. The CDR3 totals 14 residues. The CDR3 DNA follows: TGTGCCAGCAGCTCTCGGGACAGCGGGTACGAGCAGTACTTC. Translated, it gives CASSSRDSGYEQYF.

The chain couples TRBV20-1 to TRBJ2-1; D is ambiguous. V lost 1 base, J lost 0 bases, and 10 bases lay in between. Germline-derived CDR1 and CDR2 are DFQATT and SNEGSKA (reference sequence). The CDR3 totals 15 residues. The CDR3 sequence is CSARVAVGSYNEQFF. The CDR3 DNA sequence: TGCAGTGCTAGAGTGGCGGTAGGCTCCTACAATGAGCAGTTCTTC.

The chain recombines TRBV20-1 with TRBJ1-5, with 7 positions matching TRBD1. The germline gives CDR1 DFQATT, CDR2 SNEGSKA (reference sequence). J was trimmed by 8 bases and V by 5 bases; bases with no gene match: 12. CDR3 size: 14 residues. The CDR3 region is CSAVRDSVTEPQHF. CDR3 DNA sequence: TGCAGTGCTGTACGGGACAGCGTCACTGAGCCCCAGCATTTT.

The genes are TRBV29-1 and TRBJ2-7, with D unresolved. Trimming removed 2 bases at V and 4 bases at J, with 18 bases between. CDR1 SQVTM and CDR2 ANQGSEA come from the germline V gene. This CDR3 has 15 amino acids. CDR3 sequence (DNA): TGCAGCGTTGAAACCCGGGCCCAGGCACAATACGAGCAGTACTTC. Its protein product is CSVETRAQAQYEQYF.